The 12 T cell receptor beta chains reported below all come from one sample, sequenced in a study of Ad26.COV2.S vaccination and SARS-CoV-2 variants. This table comes from immunoSEQ multiplex PCR, and its TCRdb copy is limited to in-frame clones, with some not included. The sample shows 400,000 to 500,000 clones, around nine tenths of them seen only once. Treatment described: around 19 received Ad26.COV2.S at low or high dose, single or two shots; roughly five received placebo; per-sample allocation not given. Sampling took place 63 days after the first vaccine or placebo injection. The sequencing here drew on peripheral blood, taken in a trial of Ad26.COV2.S vaccine versus placebo. The receptors shown here come from a person between 18 and 59 years old who received the Ad26.COV2.S COVID-19 vaccine or a placebo.

This sequence joins TRBV5-6 and TRBJ2-5, with 7 bases matching TRBD1. This CDR3 has 17 amino acids. CDR1 SGHDT and CDR2 YYEEEE come from the germline V gene. Losses at the gene ends were 3 bases for V and 4 bases for J; bases not matched to a gene: 15. CDR3 sequence (DNA): TGTGCCAGCAGCTCCGGTTTTTCGAGGGGGCTTGGAGAGACCCAGTACTTC. This sequence encodes CASSSGFSRGLGETQYF.

The chain uses TRBV6-5 and TRBJ2-7; D gene uncertain. Germline loops: CDR1 MNHEY, CDR2 SVGAGI. Deletions cut 10 bases from V and 2 bases from J, with 12 bases between. The CDR3 contains 12 residues. The chain's CDR3 is CATAASPYEQYF. Here the CDR3 DNA reads TGTGCCACCGCGGCTAGTCCCTACGAGCAGTACTTC.

The rearrangement joins TRBV7-9 to TRBJ2-1; D gene ambiguous. V lost 1 base and J 7 bases, leaving 11 bases between the germline ends. The V gene's germline CDR1 is SEHNR and CDR2 FQNEAQ (reference sequence). The CDR3 sequence is 14 residues long. In DNA, the CDR3 is TGTGCCAGCAGCTTAGAGCCCGCCTGGAATGAGCAGTTCTTC. Translating gives CASSLEPAWNEQFF.

The chain couples TRBV6-5 to TRBJ2-7, with TRBD1 identical over 10 bases. There are 16 residues in the CDR3. V was pared by 3 bases and J by 3 bases, with 8 bases of the junction left unmatched. CDR1 MNHEY and CDR2 SVGAGI come from the germline V gene. CDR3 in amino acids: CASSYFRDRGLYEQYF. CDR3 DNA sequence: TGTGCCAGCAGTTATTTTAGGGACAGGGGTCTCTACGAGCAGTACTTC.

The V call is TRBV7-2, the J call TRBJ2-7; D is undetermined. Trimming removed 5 bases from V and 2 bases from J, with 13 bases in between. Germline loops: CDR1 SGHTA, CDR2 FQGNSA. The CDR3 has 14 residues. CDR3 bases: TGTGCCAGCAGCCCGGCAAGCCCCCCCTACGAGCAGTACTTC. Its protein product is CASSPASPPYEQYF.

This chain connects TRBV5-6 to TRBJ2-7; no definite D call. V was pared by 4 bases and J by 6 bases, with 14 bases between. The germline V gene has CDR1 SGHDT and CDR2 YYEEEE. This CDR3 is built from 13 residues. CDR3: CASSLESGPEQYF. The CDR3 DNA reads TGTGCCAGCAGCCTCGAGTCCGGGCCCGAGCAGTACTTC.

This chain links TRBV5-1 with TRBJ2-1, with D perhaps TRBD1 (6 bases). This CDR3 region has 13 residues. Germline V gives CDR1 SGHRS, CDR2 YFSETQ. V lost 4 bases and J 5 bases, leaving 10 bases between the germline ends. The CDR3 DNA reads TGCGCCAGCAGCACCGGGACAAACAATGAGCAGTTCTTC. It codes for CASSTGTNNEQFF.

This rearrangement joins TRBV7-3 to TRBJ2-2; 7 bases are a match to TRBD2. The CDR3 has 16 residues. Germline assignment: CDR1 SGHTA and CDR2 FQGTGA. V shed 4 bases, J shed 0 bases, and the junction held 5 bases outside the gene matches. CDR3 sequence reads: CASSSKRGANTGELFF. As DNA, the CDR3 is TGTGCCAGCAGCTCGAAGCGGGGAGCGAACACCGGGGAGCTGTTTTTT.

The chain has TRBV4-1 and TRBJ2-3; D may be TRBD2 (5 bases). The CDR3 has 15 amino acids. Germline values: CDR1 MGHRA, CDR2 YSYEKL. The ends were cut back, 1 base at V and 4 bases at J, with 12 bases in the middle. The CDR3 spells CASSQVGVMADTQYF. For the CDR3, the DNA is TGCGCCAGCAGCCAAGTCGGGGTTATGGCAGATACGCAGTATTTT.

The genes are TRBV7-2 and TRBJ2-3, with 10 bases that match TRBD2. The CDR3 sequence is 15 residues long. J gave up 7 bases and V 0 bases, and 4 bases lay outside the gene matches. Germline CDR1 reads SGHTA; CDR2 reads FQGNSA. Here the CDR3 reads CASSLAGTSVNTQYF. The DNA of the CDR3 is TGTGCCAGCAGCTTAGCGGGGACTAGCGTAAATACGCAGTATTTT.

The chain recombines TRBV5-1 with TRBJ1-2; D is unclear. The CDR3 sequence is 11 residues long. The V gene lost 4 bases and the J gene lost 8 bases, with 9 bases spanning the gap. CDR1 and CDR2 (germline): SGHRS, YFSETQ. In nucleotides, the CDR3 is TGCGCCAGCAGCGAGAACGGAGGCTACACCTTC. Its translation: CASSENGGYTF.

The chain couples TRBV5-1 to TRBJ2-3; D might be TRBD1 or TRBD2, each matching 6 bases. This CDR3 spans 18 amino acids. V was trimmed by 0 bases and J by 6 bases, leaving 23 bases between them. Germline assignment: CDR1 SGHRS and CDR2 YFSETQ. This CDR3 reads CASSLGLGGTGFVDTQYF. In DNA, the CDR3 is TGCGCCAGCAGCTTGGGCCTCGGGGGCACCGGGTTTGTGGATACGCAGTATTTT. The complete variable domain, with remaining parts taken from reference TRBV5-1 and TRBJ2-3, reads KAGVTQTPRYLIKTRGQQVTLSCSPISGHRSVSWYQQTPGQGLQFLFEYFSETQRNKGNFPGRFSGRQFSNSRSEMNVSTLELGDSALYLCASSLGLGGTGFVDTQYFGPGTRLTVL.